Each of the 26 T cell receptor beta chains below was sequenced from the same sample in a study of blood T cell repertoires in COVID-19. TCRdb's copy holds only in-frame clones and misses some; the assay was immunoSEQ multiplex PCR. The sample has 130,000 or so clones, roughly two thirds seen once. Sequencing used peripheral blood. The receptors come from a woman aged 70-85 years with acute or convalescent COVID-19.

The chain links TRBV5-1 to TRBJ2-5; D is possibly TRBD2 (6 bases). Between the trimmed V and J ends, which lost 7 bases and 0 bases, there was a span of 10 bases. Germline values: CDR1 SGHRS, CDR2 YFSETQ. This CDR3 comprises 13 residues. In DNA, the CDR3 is TGCGCCAGCCGGGAGCGGTACCAAGAGACCCAGTACTTC. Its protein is CASRERYQETQYF.

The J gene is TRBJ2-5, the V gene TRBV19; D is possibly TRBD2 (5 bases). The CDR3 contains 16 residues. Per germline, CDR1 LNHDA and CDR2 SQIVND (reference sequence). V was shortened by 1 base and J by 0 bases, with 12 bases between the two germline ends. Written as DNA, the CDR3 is TGTGCCAGTAGTATAGGGCCCGGAGGATACCAAGAGACCCAGTACTTC. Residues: CASSIGPGGYQETQYF.

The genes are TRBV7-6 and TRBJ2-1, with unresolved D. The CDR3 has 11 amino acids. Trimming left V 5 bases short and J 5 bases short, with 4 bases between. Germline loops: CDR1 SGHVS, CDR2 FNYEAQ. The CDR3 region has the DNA TGTGCCAGCAGCCGAGACAATGAGCAGTTCTTC. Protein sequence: CASSRDNEQFF.

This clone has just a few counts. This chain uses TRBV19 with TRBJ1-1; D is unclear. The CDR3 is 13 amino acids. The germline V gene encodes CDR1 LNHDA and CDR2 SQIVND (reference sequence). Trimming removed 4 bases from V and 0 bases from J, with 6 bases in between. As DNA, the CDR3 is TGTGCCAGTAGTACCCAGGTGAACACTGAAGCTTTCTTT. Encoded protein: CASSTQVNTEAFF.

CDR3 DNA: TGCAGTGCTAGTAGGGGGACAGCCCAAGAGACCCAGTACTTC. This codes for CSASRGTAQETQYF. The gene calls are TRBV20-1 and TRBJ2-5; 7 bases are shared with TRBD1. J was trimmed by 1 base and V by 3 bases; bases with no gene match: 5. Germline CDR1 DFQATT, CDR2 SNEGSKA (reference sequence). The CDR3 covers 14 residues.

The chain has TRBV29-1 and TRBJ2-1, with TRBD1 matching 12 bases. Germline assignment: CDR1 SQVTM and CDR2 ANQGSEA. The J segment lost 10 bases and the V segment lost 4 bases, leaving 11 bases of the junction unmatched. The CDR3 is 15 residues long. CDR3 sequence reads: CSVAVSGQGAGEQFF. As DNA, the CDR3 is TGCAGCGTTGCCGTTTCGGGACAGGGGGCCGGGGAGCAGTTCTTC.

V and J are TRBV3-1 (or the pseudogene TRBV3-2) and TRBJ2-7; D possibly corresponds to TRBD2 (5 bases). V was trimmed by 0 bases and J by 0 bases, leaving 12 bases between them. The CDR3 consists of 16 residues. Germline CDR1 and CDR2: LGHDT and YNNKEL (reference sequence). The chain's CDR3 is CASSQDRGSYSYEQYF. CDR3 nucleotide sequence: TGTGCCAGCAGCCAAGATCGGGGTAGCTACTCCTACGAGCAGTACTTC.

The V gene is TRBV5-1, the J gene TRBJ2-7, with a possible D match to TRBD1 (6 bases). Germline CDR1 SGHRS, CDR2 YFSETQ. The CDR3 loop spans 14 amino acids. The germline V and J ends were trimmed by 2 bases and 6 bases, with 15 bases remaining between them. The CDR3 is CASSFVGGASEQYF. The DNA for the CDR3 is TGCGCCAGCAGCTTTGTTGGGGGCGCGAGCGAGCAGTACTTC.

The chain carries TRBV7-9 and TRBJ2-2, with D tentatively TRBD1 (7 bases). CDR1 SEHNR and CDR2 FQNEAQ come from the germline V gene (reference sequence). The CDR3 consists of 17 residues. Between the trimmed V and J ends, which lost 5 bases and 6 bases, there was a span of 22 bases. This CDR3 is CASSPGGGGSLAGELFF. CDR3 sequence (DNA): TGTGCCAGCAGCCCCGGTGGAGGGGGCAGTCTAGCCGGGGAGCTGTTTTTT.

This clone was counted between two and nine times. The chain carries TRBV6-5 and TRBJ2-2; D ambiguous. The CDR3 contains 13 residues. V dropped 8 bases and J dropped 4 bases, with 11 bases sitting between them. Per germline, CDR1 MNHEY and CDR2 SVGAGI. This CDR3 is CASDSGRTGELFF. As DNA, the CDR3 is TGTGCCAGCGATTCTGGGCGCACCGGGGAGCTGTTTTTT.

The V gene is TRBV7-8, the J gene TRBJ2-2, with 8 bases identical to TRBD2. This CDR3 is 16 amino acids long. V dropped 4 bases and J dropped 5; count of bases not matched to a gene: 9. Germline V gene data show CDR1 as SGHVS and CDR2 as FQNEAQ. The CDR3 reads CASSSPGGAATGELFF. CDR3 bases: TGTGCCAGCAGCTCCCCGGGGGGGGCGGCTACCGGGGAGCTGTTTTTT.

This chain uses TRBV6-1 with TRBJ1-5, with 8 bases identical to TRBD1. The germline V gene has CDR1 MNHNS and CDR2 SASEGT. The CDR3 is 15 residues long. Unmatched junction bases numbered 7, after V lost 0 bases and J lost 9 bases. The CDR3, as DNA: TGTGCCAGCAGTGAAGCGGTTCAGGGGGCGAGGCCCCAGCATTTT. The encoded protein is CASSEAVQGARPQHF.

DNA of the CDR3: TGCAGCGACCGGATCGGCAGGGATACGCAGTATTTT. Translation: CSDRIGRDTQYF. This sequence joins TRBV29-1 and TRBJ2-3; D gene ambiguous. The CDR3 has 12 residues. From germline, CDR1 is SQVTM and CDR2 ANQGSEA. Deletions cut 7 bases from V and 6 bases from J, with 14 bases between.

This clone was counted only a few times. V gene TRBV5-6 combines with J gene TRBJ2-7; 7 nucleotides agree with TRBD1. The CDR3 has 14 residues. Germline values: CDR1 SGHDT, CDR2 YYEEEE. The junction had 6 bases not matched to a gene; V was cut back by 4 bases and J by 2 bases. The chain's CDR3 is CASSPRDRTYEQYF. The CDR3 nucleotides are TGTGCCAGCAGCCCCCGGGACAGAACCTACGAGCAGTACTTC.

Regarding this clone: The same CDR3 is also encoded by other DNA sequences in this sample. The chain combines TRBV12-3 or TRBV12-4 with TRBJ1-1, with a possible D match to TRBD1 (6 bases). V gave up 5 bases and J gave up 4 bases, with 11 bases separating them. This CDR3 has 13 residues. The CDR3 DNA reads TGTGCCAGCAGTCTTACAGGGAGCACTGAAGCTTTCTTT. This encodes CASSLTGSTEAFF.

This CDR3 reads CASSTRTGWDIQYF. CDR3 sequence (DNA): TGTGCCAGTAGTACAAGGACAGGGTGGGACATTCAGTACTTC. This chain connects TRBV19 to TRBJ2-4; TRBD1 aligns across 8 bases. This CDR3 spans 14 amino acids. Germline CDR1 reads LNHDA; CDR2 reads SQIVND (reference sequence). J was trimmed by 8 bases and V by 4 bases; bases with no gene match: 7.

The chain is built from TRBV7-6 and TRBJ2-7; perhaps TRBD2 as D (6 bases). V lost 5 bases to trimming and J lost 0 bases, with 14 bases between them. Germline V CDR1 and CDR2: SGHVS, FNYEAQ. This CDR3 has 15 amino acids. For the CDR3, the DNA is TGTGCCAGCAGCCCTCTCCCGGGACTCTCCTACGAGCAGTACTTC. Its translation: CASSPLPGLSYEQYF.

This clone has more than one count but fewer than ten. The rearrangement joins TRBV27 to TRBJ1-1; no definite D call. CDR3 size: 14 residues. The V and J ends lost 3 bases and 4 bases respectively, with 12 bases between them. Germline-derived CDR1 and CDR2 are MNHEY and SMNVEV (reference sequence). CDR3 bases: TGTGCCAGCAGTTTTTGGCGGGGAGGCACTGAAGCTTTCTTT. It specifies CASSFWRGGTEAFF.

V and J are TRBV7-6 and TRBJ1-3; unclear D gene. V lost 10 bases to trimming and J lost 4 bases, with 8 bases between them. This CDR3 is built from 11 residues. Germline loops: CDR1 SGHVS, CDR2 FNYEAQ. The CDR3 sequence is CATGWGNTIYF. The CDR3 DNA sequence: TGTGCCACCGGGTGGGGAAACACCATATATTTT.

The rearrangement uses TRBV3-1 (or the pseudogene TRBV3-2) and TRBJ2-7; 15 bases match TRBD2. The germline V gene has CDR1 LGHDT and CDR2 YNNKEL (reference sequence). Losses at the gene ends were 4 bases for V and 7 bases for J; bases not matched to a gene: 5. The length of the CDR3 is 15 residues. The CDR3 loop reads CASSLGLAGGVEQYF. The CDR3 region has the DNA TGTGCCAGCAGCCTCGGACTAGCGGGAGGGGTAGAGCAGTACTTC.

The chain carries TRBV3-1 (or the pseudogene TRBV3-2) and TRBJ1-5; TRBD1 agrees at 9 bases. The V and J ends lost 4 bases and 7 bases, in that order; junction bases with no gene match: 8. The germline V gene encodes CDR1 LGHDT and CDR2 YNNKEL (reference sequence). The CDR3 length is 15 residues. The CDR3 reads CASSRGTGIGQPQHF. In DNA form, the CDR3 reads TGTGCCAGCAGCCGCGGGACAGGGATTGGGCAGCCCCAGCATTTT.

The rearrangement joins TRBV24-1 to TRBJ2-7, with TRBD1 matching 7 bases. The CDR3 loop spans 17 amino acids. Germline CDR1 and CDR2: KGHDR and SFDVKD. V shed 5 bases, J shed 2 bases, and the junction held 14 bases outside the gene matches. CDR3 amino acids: CATSVKFVLQGAYEQYF. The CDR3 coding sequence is TGTGCCACCAGTGTAAAATTTGTTCTTCAGGGGGCCTACGAGCAGTACTTC.

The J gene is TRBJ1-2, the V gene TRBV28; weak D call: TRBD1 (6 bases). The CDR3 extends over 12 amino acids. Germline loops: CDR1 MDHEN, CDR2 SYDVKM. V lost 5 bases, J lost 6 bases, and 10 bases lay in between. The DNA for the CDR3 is TGTGCCAGCAGTACTTACAGGGATGGCTACACCTTC. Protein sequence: CASSTYRDGYTF.

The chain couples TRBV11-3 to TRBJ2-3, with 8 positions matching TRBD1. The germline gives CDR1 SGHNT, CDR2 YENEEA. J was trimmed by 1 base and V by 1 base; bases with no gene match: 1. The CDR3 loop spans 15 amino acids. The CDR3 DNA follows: TGTGCCAGCAGCTTAGGGACAGGGCGCACAGATACGCAGTATTTT. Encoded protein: CASSLGTGRTDTQYF.

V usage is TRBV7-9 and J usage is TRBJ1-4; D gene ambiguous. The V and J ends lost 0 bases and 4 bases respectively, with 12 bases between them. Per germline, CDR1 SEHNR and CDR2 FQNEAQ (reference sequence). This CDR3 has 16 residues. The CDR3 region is CASSLARERRNEKLFF. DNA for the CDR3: TGTGCCAGCAGCTTAGCCCGGGAACGACGTAATGAAAAACTGTTTTTT.

The CDR3 nucleotides read TGTGCCAGCAGTCACAGGGTGGTCGGCTACACCTTC. Its protein product is CASSHRVVGYTF. V is TRBV12-3 or TRBV12-4 and J is TRBJ1-2; perhaps TRBD1 as D (6 bases). The CDR3 extends over 12 amino acids. V was pared by 5 bases and J by 8 bases, with 12 bases between.